Presented here are 5 T cell receptor beta chains from one specimen sequenced in a study of spatial heterogeneity in lung cancer. TCRdb analysed the 5' RACE reads with MiXCR anew, one entry per CDR3 protein. The sample has some 110,000 distinct CDR3 sequences, 9% to 15% seen once. Stated time point: blood at routine non-recurrence follow-up after resection. Without sorting, whole RNA was sequenced from tumor, nontumor lung or frozen PBMC. The material sequenced was PBMCs, taken at follow-up. These receptors came from a male donor with early-stage non-small cell lung cancer.

J is TRBJ1-5 and V is TRBV7-9; 11 nucleotides agree with TRBD1. The germline V gene has CDR1 SEHNR and CDR2 FQNEAQ (reference sequence). There are 14 residues in the CDR3. The V gene end was trimmed by 5 bases and the J gene end by 6 bases; junction bases not matched to a gene: 3. The chain's CDR3 is CASSTDRGRQPQHF. In DNA form, the CDR3 reads TGTGCCAGCAGCACGGACAGGGGGCGTCAGCCCCAGCATTTT.

This chain connects TRBV7-2 to TRBJ1-2; D unclear. This CDR3 contains 13 residues. V dropped 5 bases and J dropped 6 bases, with 13 bases sitting between them. Per germline, CDR1 SGHTA and CDR2 FQGNSA. The CDR3 loop reads CASSPTATHGYTF. The CDR3 DNA sequence: TGTGCCAGCAGCCCAACAGCTACCCATGGCTACACCTTC.

This clonotype has at least ten counts. V is TRBV28 and J is TRBJ2-6; D remains ambiguous. The CDR3 loop spans 14 amino acids. The germline gives CDR1 MDHEN, CDR2 SYDVKM. V shed 3 bases and J shed 5 bases, with 8 bases lying between them. CDR3 coding DNA: TGTGCCAGCAGTTTTCCCTCGAGGGCCAACGTCCTGACTTTC. Its translation: CASSFPSRANVLTF.

The gene calls are TRBV9 and TRBJ2-1; D uncertain. Germline V gene lookup returns CDR1 SGDLS and CDR2 YYNGEE. CDR3 size: 13 residues. V lost 0 bases, J lost 10 bases, and 11 bases lay in between. As DNA, the CDR3 is TGTGCCAGCAGCGTAGCTTTGGTAAACGAGCAGTTCTTC. Its protein product is CASSVALVNEQFF.

This clonotype was counted a few times. The rearrangement joins TRBV29-1 to TRBJ1-1; 8 positions match TRBD1. The V segment lost 7 bases and the J segment 1 base; nucleotides outside the gene matches: 8. Germline values: CDR1 SQVTM, CDR2 ANQGSEA. The CDR3 is 14 amino acids. The CDR3 nucleotides are TGCAGCGGGAGCAGGGGGCAATGGAACACTGAAGCTTTCTTT. This gives the protein CSGSRGQWNTEAFF.